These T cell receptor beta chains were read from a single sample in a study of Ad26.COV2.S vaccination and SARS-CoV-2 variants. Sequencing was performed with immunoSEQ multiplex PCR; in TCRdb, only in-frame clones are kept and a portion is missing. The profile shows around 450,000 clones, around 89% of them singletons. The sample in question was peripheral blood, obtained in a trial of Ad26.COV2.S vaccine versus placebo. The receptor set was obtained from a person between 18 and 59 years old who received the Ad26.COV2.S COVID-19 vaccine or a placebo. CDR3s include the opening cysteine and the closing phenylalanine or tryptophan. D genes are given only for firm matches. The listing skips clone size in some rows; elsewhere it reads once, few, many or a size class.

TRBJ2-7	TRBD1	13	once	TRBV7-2	CASSYPGGDEQYF	TGTGCCAGCAGCTATCCAGGGGGCGACGAGCAGTACTTC
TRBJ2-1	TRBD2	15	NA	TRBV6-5	CASTPLAGDGNEQFF	TGTGCCAGCACCCCACTAGCGGGAGATGGCAATGAGCAGTTCTTC
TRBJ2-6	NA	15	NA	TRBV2	CASSKAYSGANVLTF	TGTGCCAGCTCGAAGGCTTACTCTGGGGCCAACGTCCTGACTTTC
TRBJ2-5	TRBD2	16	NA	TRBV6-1	CASSVRAGGPPETQYF	TGTGCCAGCAGTGTCCGAGCGGGGGGCCCACCCGAGACCCAGTACTTC
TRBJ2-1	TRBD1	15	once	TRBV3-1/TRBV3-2	CASSQVGTGVHEQFF	TGTGCCAGCAGCCAAGTGGGGACAGGGGTTCATGAGCAGTTCTTC
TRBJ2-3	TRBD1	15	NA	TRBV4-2	CASSQQDRVKGAQYF	TGTGCCAGCAGCCAGCAGGACAGGGTTAAGGGTGCGCAGTATTTT
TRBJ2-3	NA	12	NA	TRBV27	CASSPVGDTQYF	TGTGCCAGCAGTCCCGTCGGTGATACGCAGTATTTT
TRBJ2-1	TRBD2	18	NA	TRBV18	CASSRRIQAGGTYNEQFF	TGTGCCAGCTCGCGACGAATACAAGCGGGAGGTACCTACAATGAGCAGTTCTTC
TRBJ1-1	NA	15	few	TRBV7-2	CASSLGRVGVTEAFF	TGTGCCAGCAGCTTGGGCAGGGTGGGTGTCACTGAAGCTTTCTTT
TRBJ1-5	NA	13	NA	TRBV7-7	CASSKSLYQPQHF	TGTGCTAGCAGCAAGTCCCTTTATCAGCCCCAGCATTTT
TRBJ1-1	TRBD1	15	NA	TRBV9	CASSPRQGMNTEAFF	TGTGCCAGCAGCCCCCGACAGGGCATGAACACTGAAGCTTTCTTT
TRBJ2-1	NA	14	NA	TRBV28	CASTYEPRGYEQFF	TGTGCCAGCACATACGAACCTCGGGGGTACGAGCAGTTCTTC
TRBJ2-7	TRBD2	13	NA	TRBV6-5	CASSTDVAGEIYF	TGTGCCAGCAGCACCGACGTAGCGGGGGAAATATACTTC
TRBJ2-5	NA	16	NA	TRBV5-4	CASSRGGSGNFETQYF	TGTGCCAGCAGCCGTGGTGGATCGGGGAACTTTGAGACCCAGTACTTC
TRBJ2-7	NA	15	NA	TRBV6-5	CASRPYREGFYEQYF	TGTGCCAGCAGGCCCTACAGGGAGGGGTTCTACGAGCAGTACTTC
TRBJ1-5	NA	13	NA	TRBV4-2	CASSQAGNQPQHF	TGTGCCAGCAGCCAGGCAGGGAATCAGCCCCAGCATTTT
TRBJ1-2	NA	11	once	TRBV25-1	CASKQNQGYTF	TGTGCCAGCAAACAGAACCAGGGCTACACCTTC
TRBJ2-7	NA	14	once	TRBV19	CASSITGWEYEQYF	TGTGCCAGTAGTATCACAGGGTGGGAGTACGAGCAGTACTTC
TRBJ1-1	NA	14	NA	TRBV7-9	CASSQWTVDTEAFF	TGTGCCAGCAGCCAATGGACGGTGGACACTGAAGCTTTCTTT
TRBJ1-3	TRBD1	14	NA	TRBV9	CASSPGTGGNTIYF	TGTGCCAGCAGCCCAGGGACAGGGGGAAACACCATATATTTT
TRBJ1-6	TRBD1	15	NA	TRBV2	CASSYTGQGNSPLHF	TGTGCCAGCAGTTATACGGGACAGGGAAATTCACCCCTCCACTTT
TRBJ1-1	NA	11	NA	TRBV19	CASSPALGAFF	TGTGCCAGTAGCCCCGCGCTTGGAGCTTTCTTT
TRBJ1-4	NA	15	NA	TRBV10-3	CAISESRGANEKLFF	TGTGCCATCAGTGAGTCGAGGGGTGCCAATGAAAAACTGTTTTTT
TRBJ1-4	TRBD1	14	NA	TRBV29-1	CSVARTGGNEKLFF	TGCAGCGTAGCACGGACAGGGGGTAATGAAAAACTGTTTTTT
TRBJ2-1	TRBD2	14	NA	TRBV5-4	CASSIIAGGNEQFF	TGTGCCAGCAGCATAATAGCGGGAGGCAATGAGCAGTTCTTC
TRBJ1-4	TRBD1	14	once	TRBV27	CASKPGTANEKLFF	TGTGCCAGCAAACCCGGGACAGCAAATGAAAAACTGTTTTTT
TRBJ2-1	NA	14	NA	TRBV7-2	CASSFLGPWDEQFF	TGTGCCAGCAGCTTTCTAGGGCCTTGGGATGAGCAGTTCTTC
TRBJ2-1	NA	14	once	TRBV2	CASKRQETSNEQFF	TGTGCCAGCAAAAGACAGGAGACCTCCAATGAGCAGTTCTTC